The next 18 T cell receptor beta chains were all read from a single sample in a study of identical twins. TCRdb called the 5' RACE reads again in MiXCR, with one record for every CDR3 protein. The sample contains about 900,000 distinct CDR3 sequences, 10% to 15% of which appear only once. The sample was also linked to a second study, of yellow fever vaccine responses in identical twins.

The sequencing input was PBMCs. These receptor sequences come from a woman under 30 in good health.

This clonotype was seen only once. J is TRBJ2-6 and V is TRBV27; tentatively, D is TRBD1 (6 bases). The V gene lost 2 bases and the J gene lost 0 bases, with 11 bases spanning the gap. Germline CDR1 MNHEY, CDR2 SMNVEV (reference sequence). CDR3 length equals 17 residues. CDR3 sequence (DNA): TGTGCCAGCAGTTTAAAGACAGGTACCTCTGGGGCCAACGTCCTGACTTTC. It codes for CASSLKTGTSGANVLTF.

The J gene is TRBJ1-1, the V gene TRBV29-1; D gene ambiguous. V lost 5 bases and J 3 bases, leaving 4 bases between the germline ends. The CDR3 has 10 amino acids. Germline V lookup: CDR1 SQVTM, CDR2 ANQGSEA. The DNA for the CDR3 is TGCAGCGTTTTTTACACTGAAGCTTTCTTT. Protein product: CSVFYTEAFF.

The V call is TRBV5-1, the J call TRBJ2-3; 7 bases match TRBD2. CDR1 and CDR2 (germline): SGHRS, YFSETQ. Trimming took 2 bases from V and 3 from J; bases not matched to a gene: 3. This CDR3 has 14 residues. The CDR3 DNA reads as TGCGCCAGCAGCTTTGGACTAGTAACAGATACGCAGTATTTT. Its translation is CASSFGLVTDTQYF.

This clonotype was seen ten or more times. The DNA of the CDR3 is TGTGCCAGCGACACCGGGACTAGCTGCTTCTTC. It encodes CASDTGTSCFF. The chain joins TRBV2 to TRBJ2-1, with 9 bases that match TRBD2. V lost 8 bases and J lost 16; bases outside the gene matches: 9. The CDR3 loop spans 11 amino acids. The V gene's germline CDR1 is SNHLY and CDR2 FYNNEI.

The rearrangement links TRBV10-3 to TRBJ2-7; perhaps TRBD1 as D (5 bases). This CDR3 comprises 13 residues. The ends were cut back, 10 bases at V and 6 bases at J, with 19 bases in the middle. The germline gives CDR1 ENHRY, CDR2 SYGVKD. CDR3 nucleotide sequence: TGTGCCACGTCCCGGTTGGGGCAGGGCGAGCAGTACTTC. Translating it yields CATSRLGQGEQYF.

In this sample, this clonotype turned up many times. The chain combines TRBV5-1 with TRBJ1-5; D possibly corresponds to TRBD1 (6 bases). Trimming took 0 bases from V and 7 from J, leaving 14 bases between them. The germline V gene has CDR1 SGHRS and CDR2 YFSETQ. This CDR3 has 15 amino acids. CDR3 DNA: TGCGCCAGCAGCTTGGGGGACATACCCTACCAGCCCCAGCATTTT. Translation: CASSLGDIPYQPQHF.

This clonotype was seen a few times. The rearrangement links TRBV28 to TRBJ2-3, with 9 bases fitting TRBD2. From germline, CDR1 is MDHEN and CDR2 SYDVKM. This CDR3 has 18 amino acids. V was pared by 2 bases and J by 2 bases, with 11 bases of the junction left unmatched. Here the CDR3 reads CASSLGRGGLIDTDTQYF. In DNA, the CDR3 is TGTGCCAGCAGTTTAGGGCGGGGGGGCCTTATTGACACAGATACGCAGTATTTT. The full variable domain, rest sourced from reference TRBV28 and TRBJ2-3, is DVKVTQSSRYLVKRTGEKVFLECVQDMDHENMFWYRQDPGLGLRLIYFSYDVKMKEKGDIPEGYSVSREKKERFSLILESASTNQTSMYLCASSLGRGGLIDTDTQYFGPGTRLTVL.

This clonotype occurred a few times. CDR3 DNA sequence: TGCAGTGCTAGAGATCCCAGCGGGTCCACCTACGAGCAGTACTTC. Amino acids: CSARDPSGSTYEQYF. This chain links TRBV20-1 with TRBJ2-7; D may be TRBD2 (6 bases). The CDR3 extends over 15 amino acids. The germline CDR1 and CDR2 sequences are DFQATT and SNEGSKA (reference sequence). Deletions cut 0 bases from V and 2 bases from J, with 14 bases between.

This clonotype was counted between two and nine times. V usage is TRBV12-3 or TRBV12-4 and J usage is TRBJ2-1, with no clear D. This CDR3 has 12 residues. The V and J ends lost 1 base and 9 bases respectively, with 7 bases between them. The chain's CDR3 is CASSLVRLEQFF. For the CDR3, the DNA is TGTGCCAGCAGTTTAGTTCGGCTTGAGCAGTTCTTC.

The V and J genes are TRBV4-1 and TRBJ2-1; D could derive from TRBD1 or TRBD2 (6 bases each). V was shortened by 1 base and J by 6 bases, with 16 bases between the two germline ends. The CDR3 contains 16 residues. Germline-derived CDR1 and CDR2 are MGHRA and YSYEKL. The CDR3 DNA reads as TGCGCCAGCAGCCAAGCAGTAAGGGGGGCCTCCAATGAGCAGTTCTTC. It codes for CASSQAVRGASNEQFF.

CDR3 nucleotide sequence: TGTGCCAGCAGCTTAACTACAGGGATTTACTCTGAAGCTTTCTTT. Translated, it gives CASSLTTGIYSEAFF. V and J are TRBV7-2 and TRBJ1-1; a possible D gene is TRBD1 (6 bases). Trimming cost V 2 bases and J 6 bases, with 16 bases left between them. Germline loops: CDR1 SGHTA, CDR2 FQGNSA. This CDR3 contains 15 residues.

CDR3 bases: TGTGCCAGCAGCTTAAGTGACAGAGAAAAACTGTTTTTT. It encodes CASSLSDREKLFF. V gene TRBV11-2 combines with J gene TRBJ1-4, with D perhaps matching TRBD1 (5 bases). Germline V gene lookup returns CDR1 SGHAT and CDR2 FQNNGV. The V end was cut by 2 bases, the J end by 8 bases, with 9 bases between. This CDR3 region has 13 residues.

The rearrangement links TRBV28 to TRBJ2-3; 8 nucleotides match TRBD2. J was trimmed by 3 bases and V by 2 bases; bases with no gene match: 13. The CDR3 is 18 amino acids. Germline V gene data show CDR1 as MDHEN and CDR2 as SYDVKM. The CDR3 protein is CASSLNGRARVRTDTQYF. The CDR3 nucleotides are TGTGCCAGCAGTTTAAACGGGAGGGCCCGGGTGAGGACAGATACGCAGTATTTT.

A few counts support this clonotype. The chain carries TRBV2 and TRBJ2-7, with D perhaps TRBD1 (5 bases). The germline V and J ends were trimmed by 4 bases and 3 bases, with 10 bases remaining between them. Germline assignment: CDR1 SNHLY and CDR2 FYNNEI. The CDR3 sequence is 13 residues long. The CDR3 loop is CASSVDTIYEQYF. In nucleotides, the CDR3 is TGTGCCAGCAGTGTGGACACGATCTACGAGCAGTACTTC.

The CDR3 nucleotides are TGCAGCGTTGGCCGGACTAGCGGGAGGATTGGCACAGATACGCAGTATTTT. Translation: CSVGRTSGRIGTDTQYF. The J gene is TRBJ2-3, the V gene TRBV29-1; 14 bases match TRBD2. Per the germline V gene, CDR1 is SQVTM and CDR2 is ANQGSEA. The CDR3 covers 17 residues. With 4 bases clipped from V and 1 base from J, the junction kept 7 bases outside the gene matches.

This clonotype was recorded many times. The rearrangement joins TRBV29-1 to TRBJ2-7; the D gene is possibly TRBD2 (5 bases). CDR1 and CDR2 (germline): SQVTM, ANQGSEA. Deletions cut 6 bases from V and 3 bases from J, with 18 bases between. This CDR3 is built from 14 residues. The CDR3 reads CSVDTAIGIYEQYF. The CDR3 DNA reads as TGCAGCGTAGACACCGCGATCGGGATCTACGAGCAGTACTTC.

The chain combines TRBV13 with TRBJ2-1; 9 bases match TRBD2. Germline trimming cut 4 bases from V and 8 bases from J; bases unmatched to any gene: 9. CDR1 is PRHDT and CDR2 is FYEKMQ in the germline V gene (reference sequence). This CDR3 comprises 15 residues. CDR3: CASSSEREDRDEQFF. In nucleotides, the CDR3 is TGTGCCAGCAGCTCCGAGCGGGAGGATAGGGATGAGCAGTTCTTC.

The CDR3 region has the DNA TGTGCCAGCAGCTTGGGTCAGGAGACGATTCGTACAGGCTATGGCTACACCTTC. Protein sequence: CASSLGQETIRTGYGYTF. The J gene is TRBJ1-2, the V gene TRBV5-6; D may be TRBD1 (5 bases). The germline CDR1 and CDR2 sequences are SGHDT and YYEEEE. The CDR3 is made up of 18 amino acids. V was pared by 0 bases and J by 4 bases, with 22 bases between.